This T cell receptor (beta chain) was recorded in a study of cytomegalovirus exposure and HLA in healthy donors. Study background: The approximately 120 million unique TCR beta sequences, from some 170 million T cells, were found by an earlier analysis. General observations from the study: Judged likely to be a sequencing artifact was a cluster of highly shared sequence variants.

As regards this clone: What it recognizes is unknown.

The V segment lost 7 bases and the J segment 12 bases; nucleotides outside the gene matches: 15. Germline V gene lookup returns CDR1 MDHEN and CDR2 SYDVKM. This CDR3 has 14 amino acids. 60 Vbeta and 13 Jbeta primers were used in PCR. Profiled with immunoSEQ multiplex PCR; TCRdb holds only in-frame clones, not every one. This table has about 210,000 clones, over 75% appearing once. This TCR came from a male donor in good health and CMV-seronegative. The chain couples TRBV28 to TRBJ2-7, with TRBD2 identical over 10 bases. Sample: PBMCs. The CDR3 coding sequence is TGTGCCAGCACCAACCACCCTAGCGGGAGTAGGTCGTACTTC. Protein product: CASTNHPSGSRSYF.